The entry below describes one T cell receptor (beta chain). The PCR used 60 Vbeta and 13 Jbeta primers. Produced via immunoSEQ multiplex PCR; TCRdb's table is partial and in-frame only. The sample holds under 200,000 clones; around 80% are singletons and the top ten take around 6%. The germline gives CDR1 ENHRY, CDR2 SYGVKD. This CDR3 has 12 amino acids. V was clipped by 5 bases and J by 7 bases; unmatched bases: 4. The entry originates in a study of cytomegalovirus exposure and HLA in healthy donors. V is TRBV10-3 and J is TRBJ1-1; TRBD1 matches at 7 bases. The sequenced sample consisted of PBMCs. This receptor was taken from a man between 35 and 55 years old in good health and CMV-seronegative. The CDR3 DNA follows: TGTGCCATCAGTTCGGGACAGAGTGAAGCTTTCTTT. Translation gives CAISSGQSEAFF.